The 19 T cell receptor beta chains in this list originate from one sample, sequenced in a study of blood T cell repertoires in COVID-19. Assay used: immunoSEQ multiplex PCR; TCRdb lists only in-frame clones, some missing. This table has roughly 260,000 clones, around nine tenths appearing once. The sequencing input was peripheral blood. The receptor source for this set is a woman aged 40 to 50 who had recovered from COVID-19.

V usage is TRBV25-1 and J usage is TRBJ1-3, with D perhaps TRBD1 (5 bases). CDR3 length: 14 residues. Germline V gene sequence: CDR1 MGHDK, CDR2 SYGVNS. Deletions cut 1 base from V and 6 bases from J, with 10 bases between. DNA for the CDR3: TGTGCCAGCAGTGAATCCGGGGGGGAAAACACCATATATTTT. Amino acids: CASSESGGENTIYF.

Here the CDR3 DNA reads TGCGCCAGCAGCCAAGATAAAGCGGGCAGCTACGAGCAGTACTTC. It is translated as CASSQDKAGSYEQYF. The gene calls are TRBV4-3 and TRBJ2-7; TRBD2 is a possible D gene (6 bases). Germline assignment: CDR1 LGHNA and CDR2 YSLEER. Trimming removed 0 bases from V and 3 bases from J, with 12 bases in between. CDR3 length: 15 residues.

Worth noting for this clone: This sample includes further DNA sequences coding for the same CDR3. This chain links TRBV27 with TRBJ1-5, with unresolved D. Trimming left V 6 bases short and J 4 bases short, with 7 bases between. CDR1 and CDR2 from the germline V gene are MNHEY and SMNVEV (reference sequence). This CDR3 is 12 amino acids long. The CDR3 spells CASRRENQPQHF. The CDR3 DNA follows: TGTGCCAGCAGGCGGGAAAATCAGCCCCAGCATTTT.

This clone was seen only once. This chain connects TRBV7-8 to TRBJ2-3, with TRBD2 matching 11 bases. Germline values: CDR1 SGHVS, CDR2 FQNEAQ. The CDR3 length is 17 residues. V lost 4 bases, J lost 0 bases, and 6 bases stayed unmatched. The CDR3 DNA reads as TGTGCCAGCAGCTCGACTAGCGGGACCCTAAGCACAGATACGCAGTATTTT. Protein product: CASSSTSGTLSTDTQYF.

V usage is TRBV5-6 and J usage is TRBJ2-7; 7 bases are shared with TRBD1. Unmatched junction bases numbered 12, after V lost 6 bases and J lost 6 bases. The CDR3 totals 14 residues. The germline CDR1 and CDR2 sequences are SGHDT and YYEEEE. The CDR3, as DNA: TGTGCCAGCACCTTCGACAGGGAGATACGCGAGCAGTACTTC. Translated, it gives CASTFDREIREQYF.

The chain employs TRBV24-1 and TRBJ2-1; no clear D. CDR1 and CDR2 from the germline V gene are KGHDR and SFDVKD. Trimming left V 5 bases short and J 7 bases short, with 8 bases between. This CDR3 is built from 12 residues. The CDR3 DNA follows: TGTGCCACCAGTGCTACGGAGAATGAGCAGTTCTTC. Residues: CATSATENEQFF.

V is TRBV6-1 and J is TRBJ1-5, with D unclear. V was shortened by 1 base and J by 7 bases, with 11 bases between the two germline ends. Germline CDR1 reads MNHNS; CDR2 reads SASEGT. The CDR3 runs to 14 residues. CDR3 nucleotide sequence: TGTGCCAGCAGTGAAGTGCGGGGAGGGCAGCCCCAGCATTTT. Its protein is CASSEVRGGQPQHF.

This clone occurred once. The chain employs TRBV6-5 and TRBJ1-2; 12 bases align to TRBD1. Per the germline V gene, CDR1 is MNHEY and CDR2 is SVGAGI. With 4 bases clipped from V and 4 bases from J, the junction kept 7 bases outside the gene matches. The CDR3 has 16 amino acids. Written as DNA, the CDR3 is TGTGCCAGCAGTTCCGGGACAGGGGGCCGGAGCTATGGCTACACCTTC. Its protein product is CASSSGTGGRSYGYTF.

V gene TRBV18 combines with J gene TRBJ1-1; D call uncertain. V dropped 5 bases and J dropped 0 bases, with 7 bases sitting between them. This CDR3 comprises 13 residues. Germline loops: CDR1 KGHSH, CDR2 LQKENI. For the CDR3, the DNA is TGTGCCAGCTCAGAGGGCATGAACACTGAAGCTTTCTTT. Translation: CASSEGMNTEAFF.

V and J are TRBV7-3 and TRBJ2-2, with 9 bases fitting TRBD2. Per the germline V gene, CDR1 is SGHTA and CDR2 is FQGTGA. The V and J ends lost 5 bases and 5 bases, in that order; junction bases with no gene match: 12. The CDR3 extends over 17 amino acids. Written as DNA, the CDR3 is TGTGCCAGCAGCCCCAGGGCGGGAGGGCCGAGAACCGGGGAGCTGTTTTTT. Translated, it gives CASSPRAGGPRTGELFF. The full variable domain, rest sourced from reference TRBV7-3 and TRBJ2-2, is GAGVSQTPSNKVTEKGKYVELRCDPISGHTALYWYRQSLGQGPEFLIYFQGTGAADDSGLPNDRFFAVRPEGSVSTLKIQRTERGDSAVYLCASSPRAGGPRTGELFFGEGSRLTVL.

J is TRBJ1-2 and V is TRBV4-1, with 7 positions matching TRBD1. V lost 3 bases, J lost 4 bases, and 8 bases stayed unmatched. Germline values: CDR1 MGHRA, CDR2 YSYEKL. The CDR3 runs 15 residues. CDR3 DNA: TGCGCCAGCAGCCAGTCAAACAGGGGAACCTATGGCTACACCTTC. This translates into CASSQSNRGTYGYTF.

This clone was detected once. The rearrangement uses TRBV27 and TRBJ2-1, with D perhaps matching TRBD1 (5 bases). The CDR3 consists of 12 residues. Germline CDR1 reads MNHEY; CDR2 reads SMNVEV (reference sequence). V gave up 4 bases and J gave up 6 bases, with 7 bases separating them. The CDR3 DNA is TGTGCCAGCAGTTCGCAGGGCAATGAGCAGTTCTTC. It encodes CASSSQGNEQFF.

The rearrangement links TRBV19 to TRBJ1-1; D is possibly TRBD1 (5 bases). The CDR3 consists of 16 residues. Trimming took off 6 bases at V and 5 bases at J, with 22 bases between the two ends. Germline V lookup: CDR1 LNHDA, CDR2 SQIVND (reference sequence). The CDR3 nucleotides read TGTGCCAGTAGCCCCTTGGGGGGAACTTCGAGTACTGAAGCTTTCTTT. Its protein is CASSPLGGTSSTEAFF.

This chain uses TRBV19 with TRBJ2-1, with D perhaps matching TRBD1 (5 bases). The CDR3 spans 15 residues. Between the trimmed V and J ends, which lost 5 bases and 7 bases, there was a span of 18 bases. Germline CDR1 reads LNHDA; CDR2 reads SQIVND (reference sequence). CDR3: CASSDSWTRVNEQFF. DNA of the CDR3: TGTGCCAGTAGTGACTCTTGGACAAGGGTAAATGAGCAGTTCTTC.

V gene TRBV7-2 combines with J gene TRBJ2-5, with no clear D. The length of the CDR3 is 15 residues. Trimming took off 5 bases at V and 4 bases at J, with 17 bases between the two ends. Germline CDR1 is SGHTA and CDR2 is FQGNSA. The CDR3 DNA reads as TGTGCCAGCAGCCCCACTCGTCGAGTGTCAGAGACCCAGTACTTC. Its translation is CASSPTRRVSETQYF.

The V and J genes are TRBV6-5 and TRBJ1-5; 8 bases line up with TRBD1. This CDR3 spans 15 amino acids. Looked up from germline, CDR1 is MNHEY and CDR2 is SVGAGI. Trimming took 6 bases from V and 3 from J; bases not matched to a gene: 7. The CDR3 is CASSSQDRANQPQHF. The DNA for the CDR3 is TGTGCCAGCAGCTCCCAGGACAGGGCCAATCAGCCCCAGCATTTT.

V gene TRBV10-3 combines with J gene TRBJ2-7; 7 nucleotides line up with TRBD2. V was pared by 6 bases and J by 0 bases, with 11 bases of the junction left unmatched. This CDR3 has 16 residues. CDR1 ENHRY and CDR2 SYGVKD come from the germline V gene. The CDR3 spells CAISFGEGTSSYEQYF. In DNA form, the CDR3 reads TGTGCCATCAGCTTCGGGGAGGGGACCAGCTCCTACGAGCAGTACTTC.

J is TRBJ2-5 and V is TRBV28; perhaps TRBD1 as D (6 bases). Deletions cut 5 bases from V and 5 bases from J, with 12 bases between. The CDR3 totals 13 residues. CDR1 MDHEN and CDR2 SYDVKM come from the germline V gene. The CDR3 DNA reads as TGTGCCAGCAGTCCCACAGGGTTTGAGACCCAGTACTTC. Translating it yields CASSPTGFETQYF.

CDR3 sequence: CASGFGLNEQFF. DNA of the CDR3: TGTGCTAGTGGTTTTGGCCTGAATGAGCAGTTCTTC. The genes are TRBV12-5 and TRBJ2-1; the D is unclear. The CDR3 loop spans 12 amino acids. The germline V and J ends were trimmed by 3 bases and 7 bases, with 7 bases remaining between them. From germline, CDR1 is LGHNT and CDR2 FRNRAP.